The sequence of this TCR beta chain was determined in a study of blood T cell repertoires in COVID-19. Libraries were prepared by immunoSEQ multiplex PCR; TCRdb keeps only in-frame clonotypes and omits some of them. In the table there are roughly 300,000 clones, about 90% of which are singletons. The CDR3 runs to 15 residues. CDR1 SGHTA and CDR2 FQGNSA come from the germline V gene. Trimming removed 5 bases at V and 4 bases at J, with 18 bases between. The sequence derives from a woman in her forties who had recovered from COVID-19. The chain is built from TRBV7-2 and TRBJ2-7; tentatively, D is TRBD1 (5 bases). Sequences were obtained from peripheral blood. The CDR3 protein is CASSPRQGKGYEQYF. CDR3 coding DNA: TGTGCCAGCAGCCCGCGGCAGGGTAAGGGATACGAGCAGTACTTC.